This T cell receptor beta chain is drawn from a study of cytomegalovirus exposure and HLA in healthy donors. Findings of the study overall: Associated with cytomegalovirus, according to the listing, were 164 TCR beta chains. The classifier, whose performance was assessed in both the original and validation cohorts, reportedly diagnosed cytomegalovirus status with high specificity and sensitivity.

As concerns this clone: Its antigen remains unknown.

Assay used: immunoSEQ multiplex PCR; TCRdb lists only in-frame clones, some missing. The table shows roughly 150,000 clones, with roughly 90% occurring only once. Germline-derived CDR1 and CDR2 are LNHDA and SQIVND (reference sequence). Unmatched junction bases numbered 4, after V lost 5 bases and J lost 6 bases. The length of the CDR3 is 12 residues. The donors were members of the validation cohort comprising 100 to 150 subjects, separate from the approximately 670-subject first cohort. Sequencing was performed on PBMCs. The TCR was taken from a woman under 30 in good health and CMV-seronegative. The chain has TRBV19 and TRBJ2-7, with TRBD1 matching over 7 bases. The CDR3 sequence is CASSPTGFEQYF. The CDR3 coding sequence is TGTGCCAGTAGTCCGACAGGGTTCGAGCAGTACTTC.